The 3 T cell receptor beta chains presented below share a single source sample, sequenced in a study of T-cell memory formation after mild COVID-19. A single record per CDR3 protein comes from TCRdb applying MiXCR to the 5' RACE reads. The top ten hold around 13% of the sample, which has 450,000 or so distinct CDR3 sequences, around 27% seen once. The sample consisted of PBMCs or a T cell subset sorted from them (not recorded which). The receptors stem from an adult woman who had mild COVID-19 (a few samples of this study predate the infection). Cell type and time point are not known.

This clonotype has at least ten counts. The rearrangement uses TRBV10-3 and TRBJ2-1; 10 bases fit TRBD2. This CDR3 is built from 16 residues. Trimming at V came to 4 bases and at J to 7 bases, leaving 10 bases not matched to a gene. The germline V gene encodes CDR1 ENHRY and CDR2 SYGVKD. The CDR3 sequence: CAISVGLAGDRNEQFF. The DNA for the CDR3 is TGTGCCATCAGTGTGGGGCTAGCGGGAGATAGGAATGAGCAGTTCTTC.

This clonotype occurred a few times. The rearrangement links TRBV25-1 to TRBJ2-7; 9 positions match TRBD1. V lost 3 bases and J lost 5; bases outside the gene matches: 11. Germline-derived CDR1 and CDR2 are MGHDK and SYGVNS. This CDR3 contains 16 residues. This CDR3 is CASSESPGTGFDEQYF. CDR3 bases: TGTGCCAGCAGTGAGTCCCCCGGGACAGGGTTCGACGAGCAGTACTTC.

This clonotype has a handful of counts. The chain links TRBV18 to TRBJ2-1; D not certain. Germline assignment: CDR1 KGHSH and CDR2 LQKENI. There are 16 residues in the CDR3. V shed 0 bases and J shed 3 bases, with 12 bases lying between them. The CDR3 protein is CASSPPARNLYNEQFF. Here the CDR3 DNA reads TGTGCCAGCTCACCACCGGCCAGGAATCTCTACAATGAGCAGTTCTTC.